The 32 T cell receptor beta chains below all came from one sample that was sequenced in a study of cytomegalovirus exposure and HLA in healthy donors (dated by TCRdb to 2016 to 2017). Library prep was done by the immunoSEQ multiplex PCR assay. For the multiplex PCR, a mixture combining 60 forward primers for TCR Vbeta segments and 13 reverse primers for TCR Jbeta segments was used. Not all clones reach the TCRdb copy of this immuneACCESS table, which keeps in-frame sequences only. Checked studies attribute under half of the gap to unresolved V genes and leave the rest unexplained. Within this sample are over 200,000 clones, with roughly 70% of them counted one time only. The ten biggest clones cover less than 3% of the sample. Material for sequencing was PBMCs. The receptors were sampled from a man aged 40-49 years in good health and CMV-seropositive.

V and J are TRBV7-2 and TRBJ2-7; 11 positions agree with TRBD2. Germline CDR1 is SGHTA and CDR2 is FQGNSA. The length of the CDR3 is 16 residues. V was pared by 5 bases and J by 6 bases, with 12 bases of the junction left unmatched. In nucleotides, the CDR3 is TGTGCCAGCAGCCCAAATAGCGGGGGGGCCAGAAGCGAGCAGTACTTC. Translating gives CASSPNSGGARSEQYF. Full variable domain (rest looked up from reference TRBV7-2 and TRBJ2-7): GAGVSQSPSNKVTEKGKDVELRCDPISGHTALYWYRQSLGQGLEFLIYFQGNSAPDKSGLPSDRFSAERTGGSVSTLTIQRTQQEDSAVYLCASSPNSGGARSEQYFGPGTRLTVT.

This chain joins TRBV19 and TRBJ2-3; 11 positions agree with TRBD2. The ends lost 5 bases at V and 2 bases at J; junction bases unmatched: 6. Germline V gene lookup returns CDR1 LNHDA and CDR2 SQIVND (reference sequence). This CDR3 comprises 16 residues. The CDR3 here is CASSGRLAGLTDTQYF. As DNA, the CDR3 is TGTGCCAGTAGTGGGAGACTAGCGGGACTCACAGATACGCAGTATTTT.

The chain couples TRBV7-2 to TRBJ2-7; tentatively, D is TRBD2 (6 bases). Germline CDR1 reads SGHTA; CDR2 reads FQGNSA. The CDR3 sequence is 16 residues long. Trimming stripped 2 bases from V and 2 bases from J, with 16 bases between. The CDR3 DNA follows: TGTGCCAGCAGCTTACGCTCGGGGGTTAGCACCTACGAGCAGTACTTC. This codes for CASSLRSGVSTYEQYF.

This CDR3 is CASSYSPGQGSGYTF. As DNA, the CDR3 is TGTGCCAGCAGTTACTCCCCGGGACAGGGCAGTGGCTACACCTTC. This sequence joins TRBV6-5 and TRBJ1-2; the match to TRBD1 covers 9 bases. Germline V gene data show CDR1 as MNHEY and CDR2 as SVGAGI. V shed 0 bases, J shed 7 bases, and the junction held 6 bases outside the gene matches. The CDR3 length is 15 residues.

The chain joins TRBV7-9 to TRBJ1-5, with no clear D. V was pared by 5 bases and J by 3 bases, with 11 bases between. The CDR3 runs to 14 residues. Germline CDR1 reads SEHNR; CDR2 reads FQNEAQ (reference sequence). This CDR3 is CASSPNYNNQPQHF. The CDR3 DNA is TGTGCCAGCAGCCCGAACTATAACAATCAGCCCCAGCATTTT.

This clone was found a few times. This rearrangement joins TRBV27 to TRBJ1-4; no reliable D call. The CDR3 extends over 17 amino acids. Germline CDR1 is MNHEY and CDR2 is SMNVEV (reference sequence). Trimming pared 4 bases from V and 0 bases from J, leaving 15 bases between. The CDR3 DNA is TGTGCCAGCAGTTCCGCGGAGGACGTTGCAACTAATGAAAAACTGTTTTTT. As protein: CASSSAEDVATNEKLFF.

The rearrangement links TRBV7-9 to TRBJ1-4; TRBD1 is a possible D gene (5 bases). CDR3 length equals 14 residues. Germline V gene sequence: CDR1 SEHNR, CDR2 FQNEAQ (reference sequence). Trimming shortened V by 4 bases and J by 7 bases, and 13 bases separated the two germline ends. The CDR3 DNA reads TGTGCCAGCAGCTCCGGGACCGGGGGTGAAAAACTGTTTTTT. It translates to CASSSGTGGEKLFF. The entire variable domain, with the rest obtained from reference TRBV7-9 and TRBJ1-4, is as follows: DTGVSQNPRHKITKRGQNVTFRCDPISEHNRLYWYRQTLGQGPEFLTYFQNEAQLEKSRLLSDRFSAERPKGSFSTLEIQRTEQGDSAMYLCASSSGTGGEKLFFGSGTQLSVL.

The chain links TRBV2 to TRBJ2-5, with D possibly being TRBD1 (6 bases). The J call may be in error: the DNA end matches TRBJ2-7 better. Germline CDR1 and CDR2: SNHLY and FYNNEI. CDR3 length: 14 residues. Written as DNA, the CDR3 is TGTGCCAGCAGTTTCGGACAGAGAGATTACGAGCAGTACTTC. Residues: CASSFGQRDYEQYF.

The chain employs TRBV7-9 and TRBJ2-1, with a weak D call TRBD2 (7 bases). Germline CDR1 SEHNR, CDR2 FQNEAQ (reference sequence). The V and J ends lost 9 bases and 7 bases respectively, with 19 bases between them. The CDR3 has 14 residues. CDR3 in amino acids: CARVGGGPWNEQFF. CDR3 coding DNA: TGTGCCAGGGTTGGGGGGGGCCCTTGGAATGAGCAGTTCTTC.

The chain combines TRBV4-1 with TRBJ2-3; TRBD1 might be the D (5 bases). Germline lookup yields CDR1 MGHRA and CDR2 YSYEKL. The length of the CDR3 is 17 residues. V lost 0 bases and J lost 10, with 23 bases in between. In DNA, the CDR3 is TGCGCCAGCAGCCAAGATGACGACAGCCCCGTTCTCTCGGCGCAGTATTTT. This gives the protein CASSQDDDSPVLSAQYF.

This rearrangement joins TRBV2 to TRBJ2-2; D is uncertain. V gave up 5 bases and J gave up 2 bases, with 9 bases separating them. The CDR3 covers 14 residues. Germline values: CDR1 SNHLY, CDR2 FYNNEI. Here the CDR3 reads CASSQVINTGELFF. The CDR3 region has the DNA TGTGCCAGCAGTCAGGTGATAAACACCGGGGAGCTGTTTTTT.

This clone was picked up a small number of times. The J gene is TRBJ2-5, the V gene TRBV14; 7 positions agree with TRBD2. The junction had 15 bases not matched to a gene; V was cut back by 0 bases and J by 5 bases. This CDR3 has 18 residues. CDR1 SGHDN and CDR2 FVKESK come from the germline V gene. The CDR3 protein is CASSQDGAGVPPWETQYF. Written as DNA, the CDR3 is TGTGCCAGCAGCCAAGACGGGGCGGGGGTTCCCCCCTGGGAGACCCAGTACTTC.

This clone was detected only a few times. V usage is TRBV19 and J usage is TRBJ1-5, with 11 nucleotides matching TRBD1. Germline trimming cut 3 bases from V and 4 bases from J; bases unmatched to any gene: 2. CDR1 and CDR2 from the germline V gene are LNHDA and SQIVND (reference sequence). The CDR3 runs 15 residues. Here the CDR3 reads CASSIGQGANQPQHF. Here the CDR3 DNA reads TGTGCCAGTAGTATTGGACAGGGGGCGAATCAGCCCCAGCATTTT.

This clone was seen a handful of times. The chain uses TRBV7-8 and TRBJ2-7; possibly TRBD1 for D (6 bases). CDR1 SGHVS and CDR2 FQNEAQ come from the germline V gene. There are 17 residues in the CDR3. The V end was cut by 0 bases, the J end by 3 bases, with 18 bases between. The CDR3 DNA follows: TGTGCCAGCAGCTTAGCGGCTGGACAGTTCGTTGGCTACGAGCAGTACTTC. Residues: CASSLAAGQFVGYEQYF. The full variable domain, rest sourced from reference TRBV7-8 and TRBJ2-7, is GAGVSQSPRYKVAKRGQDVALRCDPISGHVSLFWYQQALGQGPEFLTYFQNEAQLDKSGLPSDRFFAERPEGSVSTLKIQRTQQEDSAVYLCASSLAAGQFVGYEQYFGPGTRLTVT.

This chain uses TRBV5-1 with TRBJ2-1; D is perhaps TRBD1 (6 bases). CDR3 length: 14 amino acids. V gave up 4 bases and J gave up 2 bases, with 10 bases separating them. The germline V gene encodes CDR1 SGHRS and CDR2 YFSETQ. CDR3 in amino acids: CASSTDRAYNEQFF. CDR3 nucleotides: TGCGCCAGCAGCACGGACAGAGCCTACAATGAGCAGTTCTTC.

The rearrangement uses TRBV6-5 and TRBJ2-1, with D possibly TRBD2 on 6 matching bases. V lost 8 bases, J lost 6 bases, and 17 bases lay in between. Germline assignment: CDR1 MNHEY and CDR2 SVGAGI. This CDR3 comprises 14 residues. CDR3 amino acids: CASGGTRTGNEQFF. CDR3 DNA: TGTGCCAGCGGGGGGACGAGAACGGGCAATGAGCAGTTCTTC.

This rearrangement joins TRBV5-1 to TRBJ2-1; maybe TRBD2 (5 bases). V was cut by 3 bases and J by 9 bases, with 16 bases left in between. Per the germline V gene, CDR1 is SGHRS and CDR2 is YFSETQ. The CDR3 consists of 14 residues. CDR3 sequence reads: CASSYALLDGEQFF. CDR3 nucleotide sequence: TGCGCCAGCAGCTACGCCCTACTAGACGGTGAGCAGTTCTTC.

The rearrangement joins TRBV7-6 to TRBJ2-3, with TRBD1 matching 10 bases. The ends lost 5 bases at V and 2 bases at J; junction bases unmatched: 19. Looked up from germline, CDR1 is SGHVS and CDR2 is FNYEAQ. The CDR3 has 20 residues. Here the CDR3 DNA reads TGTGCCAGCAGCCGCTACCCCTTACTCTCGGACAGGGGGATCACAGATACGCAGTATTTT. Amino acids: CASSRYPLLSDRGITDTQYF.

The CDR3 region has the DNA TGTGCCAGCACCCCAGGGAGCGGGGTCACGGGCGAGCAGTACTTC. It encodes CASTPGSGVTGEQYF. The chain employs TRBV7-6 and TRBJ2-7; 7 positions match TRBD2. This CDR3 is built from 15 residues. The V and J ends lost 7 bases and 6 bases, in that order; junction bases with no gene match: 15. Germline V gene lookup returns CDR1 SGHVS and CDR2 FNYEAQ.

This clone has just one count. This sequence joins TRBV7-9 and TRBJ1-5; the D is unclear. Trimming pared 5 bases from V and 2 bases from J, leaving 4 bases between. There are 12 residues in the CDR3. The germline CDR1 and CDR2 sequences are SEHNR and FQNEAQ (reference sequence). The CDR3 sequence: CASSSGNQPQHF. The CDR3 coding sequence is TGTGCCAGCAGCAGCGGCAATCAGCCCCAGCATTTT.

Turning to this clone: The junction and the germline gene differ at one end; a read error may be behind it. The chain links TRBV11-3 to TRBJ2-1, with 7 bases fitting TRBD2. The germline V gene has CDR1 SGHNT and CDR2 YENEEA. The CDR3 consists of 16 residues. The CDR3 nucleotides are TGTGCCGGCAGCCCCAGGGTCGAGCGGGGTTTTGCTGAGCAGTTCTTC. This sequence encodes CAGSPRVERGFAEQFF.

The chain uses TRBV11-3 and TRBJ2-5; 7 bases align to TRBD2. The germline V gene encodes CDR1 SGHNT and CDR2 YENEEA. The CDR3 totals 15 residues. Trimming cost V 1 base and J 5 bases; bases outside gene matches: 7. DNA of the CDR3: TGTGCCAGCAGCTTAGGCGGGGGTAAAGGCGAGACCCAGTACTTC. Its protein product is CASSLGGGKGETQYF.

This chain joins TRBV6-1 and TRBJ1-2; 9 nucleotides match TRBD1. The CDR3 contains 14 residues. Germline values: CDR1 MNHNS, CDR2 SASEGT. V lost 6 bases to trimming and J lost 8 bases; unmatched junction nucleotides: 10. This CDR3 is CASRETGGVGGYTF. The CDR3 nucleotides are TGTGCCAGCAGGGAGACAGGGGGAGTAGGAGGCTACACCTTC.

The CDR3 DNA reads TGTGCCAGCAGCTTGGAGCAAAACTATGGCTACACCTTC. This sequence encodes CASSLEQNYGYTF. The chain uses TRBV5-4 and TRBJ1-2; D is unclear. CDR1 and CDR2 (germline): SGHNT, YYREEE (reference sequence). This CDR3 contains 13 residues. V was pared by 0 bases and J by 2 bases, with 5 bases between.

This clone turned up a few times. The genes are TRBV6-1 and TRBJ1-2; 9 positions agree with TRBD1. Germline V gene lookup returns CDR1 MNHNS and CDR2 SASEGT. V was clipped by 6 bases and J by 7 bases; unmatched bases: 6. This CDR3 contains 13 residues. The CDR3, as DNA: TGTGCCAGCAGGCGGACAGGGGAGGGTGGCTACACCTTC. Its translation is CASRRTGEGGYTF.

This sequence joins TRBV28 and TRBJ1-6; D may be TRBD1 (6 bases). The CDR3 loop spans 14 amino acids. Germline V gene data show CDR1 as MDHEN and CDR2 as SYDVKM. Deletions cut 5 bases from V and 9 bases from J, with 14 bases between. CDR3 DNA: TGTGCCAGCAGTCCCGGGACACCTCCTTCACCCCTCCACTTT. It specifies CASSPGTPPSPLHF.

This chain joins TRBV4-3 and TRBJ1-3, with D unresolved. CDR1 is LGHNA and CDR2 is YSLEER in the germline V gene. This CDR3 contains 15 residues. The V end lost 3 bases, the J end lost 0 bases, and 9 bases lay between the germline ends. CDR3 coding DNA: TGCGCCAGCAGCCAGAAACGAGGCTCTGGAAACACCATATATTTT. It specifies CASSQKRGSGNTIYF.

This clone appeared a few times. The chain combines TRBV5-6 with TRBJ1-2, with D perhaps matching TRBD1 (5 bases). Between the trimmed V and J ends, which lost 0 bases and 4 bases, there was a span of 7 bases. This CDR3 region has 13 residues. Germline CDR1 is SGHDT and CDR2 is YYEEEE. CDR3 protein: CASSLGGLYGYTF. The CDR3 DNA is TGTGCCAGCAGCTTGGGGGGACTCTATGGCTACACCTTC.

The chain employs TRBV11-3 and TRBJ2-1; 7 bases are shared with TRBD1. The CDR3 is 14 residues long. Trimming removed 5 bases from V and 7 bases from J; junction bases left unmatched: 8. The V gene's germline CDR1 is SGHNT and CDR2 YENEEA. The CDR3 loop reads CASSTGQAQNEQFF. DNA of the CDR3: TGTGCCAGCAGCACTGGACAGGCCCAGAATGAGCAGTTCTTC. The whole variable domain, remainder taken from reference TRBV11-3 and TRBJ2-1, is EAGVVQSPRYKIIEKKQPVAFWCNPISGHNTLYWYLQNLGQGPELLIRYENEEAVDDSQLPKDRFSAERLKGVDSTLKIQPAELGDSAVYLCASSTGQAQNEQFFGPGTRLTVL.

The chain uses TRBV2 and TRBJ2-3, with TRBD1 matching over 9 bases. This CDR3 contains 16 residues. V shed 1 base, J shed 4 bases, and the junction held 6 bases outside the gene matches. Germline values: CDR1 SNHLY, CDR2 FYNNEI. The CDR3, as DNA: TGTGCCAGCAGTGAAGGACGGACAGGGGTTGCAGATACGCAGTATTTT. This codes for CASSEGRTGVADTQYF. Full variable domain (outside the CDR3, taken from reference TRBV2 and TRBJ2-3): EPEVTQTPSHQVTQMGQEVILRCVPISNHLYFYWYRQILGQKVEFLVSFYNNEISEKSEIFDDQFSVERPDGSNFTLKIRSTKLEDSAMYFCASSEGRTGVADTQYFGPGTRLTVL.

V usage is TRBV7-7 and J usage is TRBJ1-3; perhaps TRBD1 as D (5 bases). V was trimmed by 1 base and J by 3 bases, leaving 10 bases between them. Germline CDR1 is SSHAT and CDR2 is FNYEAQ (reference sequence). The length of the CDR3 is 15 residues. CDR3 in amino acids: CASSLGREGGNTIYF. As DNA, the CDR3 is TGTGCCAGCAGCTTAGGCAGGGAGGGTGGAAACACCATATATTTT.

The V call is TRBV6-1, the J call TRBJ2-1, with TRBD2 identical over 8 bases. CDR3 length equals 14 residues. Germline CDR1 reads MNHNS; CDR2 reads SASEGT. V gave up 4 bases and J gave up 10 bases; unmatched junction bases: 9. CDR3 residues: CASSVGVAGNEQFF. DNA for the CDR3: TGTGCCAGCAGTGTTGGGGTAGCGGGGAACGAGCAGTTCTTC.